This T cell receptor beta chain was observed in a study of cytomegalovirus exposure and HLA in healthy donors (dated by TCRdb to 2017 to 2019). Background on the whole study: The 666 repertoires of the first cohort and the roughly 110 validation repertoires were produced on the same platform, according to a later analysis. The study aimed to test whether signatures of past pathogen exposure could be identified by cataloging public T cell receptors. High-throughput TCR immunosequencing, statistical association of individual TCRs with disease status, and machine learning were combined to predict cytomegalovirus infection status. A separate validation cohort of roughly 130 different subjects was used in addition to the roughly 670-subject first cohort. The investigation overall reported the following: In both the original and validation cohorts, the classifier was reported to diagnose cytomegalovirus status with high specificity and sensitivity. A later analysis lacked HLA typing for the validation cohort, so it scored co-occurrence in that cohort across all 120 repertoires. Subsequent analysis determined that TCRs grouped into clusters in the first cohort also showed a tendency toward co-occurrence across the approximately 120 validation repertoires, and about 93% of cluster scores exceeded 0. While some public TCRs were present in many individuals, most TCR sequences turned up only very rarely across donors. According to the authors, the approach could potentially be generalized to other disease states and immunological phenotypes. In the study, approximately 150 TCR beta chains were listed as associated with cytomegalovirus. In vitro tests confirmed that three of the cytomegalovirus-associated TCR beta chains recognize cytomegalovirus antigens.

V and J are trimmed by 5 bases and 0 bases, and the gene matches miss 4 bases of the junction. From the cysteine up to the phenylalanine, the CDR3 has a length of 15 residues. CDR3 DNA only is kept here, 45 bases in frame from base 1. Per the germline V gene, SQVTM is the CDR1 and ANQGSEA is the CDR2. On this clone itself: The antigen this receptor binds is unknown. Base qualities are not provided; no much larger clone lies one nucleotide away.

Library preparation employed the immunoSEQ multiplex PCR assay. From the authors' description of their analysis: A statistical classification framework was built to diagnose cytomegalovirus status from the catalog of TCR beta chain sequences. Held by TCRdb, this immuneACCESS table contains in-frame sequences only and omits some clones. Under half of the omission traces to an unresolved V gene where checked; the cause of the rest is unknown. V and J calls plus clone size are reproduced from that table; the DNA served to infer D and trimming. Present in this sample are fewer than 120,000 clones, roughly 89% of which were seen just once. The ten largest clones capture about 1.9% of the sample. Donors formed part of the validation cohort, which comprised about 120 subjects and was distinct from the first cohort of several hundred subjects.

Sequencing was done on a sample of PBMCs. This clonotype was sampled from a woman between 18 and 30 years old in good health and CMV-seronegative. The chain employs TRBV29-1 and TRBJ2-3; 11 bases in the junction line up with TRBD2. The DNA is TGCAGCGTTACTAGCGGGGGCTCTAGCACAGATACGCAGTATTTT. Its product reads: CSVTSGGSSTDTQYF.